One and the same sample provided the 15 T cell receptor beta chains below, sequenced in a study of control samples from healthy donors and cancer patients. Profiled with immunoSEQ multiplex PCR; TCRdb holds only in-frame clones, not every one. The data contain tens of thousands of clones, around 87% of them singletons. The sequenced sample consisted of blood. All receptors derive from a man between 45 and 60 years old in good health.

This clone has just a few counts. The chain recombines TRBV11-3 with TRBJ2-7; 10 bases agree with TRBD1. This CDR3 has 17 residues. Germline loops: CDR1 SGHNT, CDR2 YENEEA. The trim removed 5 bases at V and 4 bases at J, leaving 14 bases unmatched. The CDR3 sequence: CASSILYWGQGMYEQYF. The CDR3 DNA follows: TGTGCCAGCAGCATACTATATTGGGGACAGGGGATGTACGAGCAGTACTTC.

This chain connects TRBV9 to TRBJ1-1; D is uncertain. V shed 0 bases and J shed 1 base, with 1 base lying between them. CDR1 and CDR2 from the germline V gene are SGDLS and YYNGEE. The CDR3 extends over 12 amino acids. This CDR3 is CASSVANTEAFF. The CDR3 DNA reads TGTGCCAGCAGCGTAGCGAACACTGAAGCTTTCTTT.

CDR3 loop: CASSRDSESKQYV. The CDR3 region has the DNA TGTGCCAGCAGTCGGGACTCCGAGTCGAAGCAGTACGTC. The rearrangement links TRBV6-2 or TRBV6-3 to TRBJ2-7; a possible D gene is TRBD2 (6 bases). V lost 5 bases and J lost 8, with 16 bases in between. The CDR3 loop spans 13 amino acids. Germline lookup yields CDR1 MNHEY and CDR2 SVGEGT.

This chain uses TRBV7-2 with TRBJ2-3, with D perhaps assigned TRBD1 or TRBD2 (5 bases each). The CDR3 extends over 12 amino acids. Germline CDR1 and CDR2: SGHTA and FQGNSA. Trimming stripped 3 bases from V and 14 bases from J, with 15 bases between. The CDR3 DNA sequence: TGTGCCAGCAGCTTGGGACGACTGCCCCCGTATTTT. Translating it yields CASSLGRLPPYF.

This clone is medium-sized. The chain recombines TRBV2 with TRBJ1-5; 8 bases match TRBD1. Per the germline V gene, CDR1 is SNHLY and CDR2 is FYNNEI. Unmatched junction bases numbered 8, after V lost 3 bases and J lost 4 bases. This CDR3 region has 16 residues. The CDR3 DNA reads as TGTGCCAGCAGTGAGACCTTGACAGGGGTAAATCAGCCCCAGCATTTT. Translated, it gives CASSETLTGVNQPQHF.

The CDR3 DNA sequence: TGTGCCACCAGTGACCCCGGGACAGGGAACGAAAAACTGTTTTTT. It translates to CATSDPGTGNEKLFF. This chain links TRBV24-1 with TRBJ1-4; 9 bases are a match to TRBD1. V was pared by 4 bases and J by 8 bases, with 7 bases of the junction left unmatched. From germline, CDR1 is KGHDR and CDR2 SFDVKD. The CDR3 spans 15 residues.

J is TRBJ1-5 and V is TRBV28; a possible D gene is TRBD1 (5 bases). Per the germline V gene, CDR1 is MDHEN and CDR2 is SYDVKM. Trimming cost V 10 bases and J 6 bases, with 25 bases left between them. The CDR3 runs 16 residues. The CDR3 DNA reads TGTGCCACCACCGAAGGGACGAAAAGGGGCGGTCAGCCCCAGCATTTT. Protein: CATTEGTKRGGQPQHF.

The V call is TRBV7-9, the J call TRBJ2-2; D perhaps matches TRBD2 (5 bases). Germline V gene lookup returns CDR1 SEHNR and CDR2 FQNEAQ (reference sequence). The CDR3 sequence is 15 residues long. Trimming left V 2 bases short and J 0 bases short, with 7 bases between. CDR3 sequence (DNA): TGTGCCAGCAGCTTACCACTAGCGAACACCGGGGAGCTGTTTTTT. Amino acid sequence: CASSLPLANTGELFF.

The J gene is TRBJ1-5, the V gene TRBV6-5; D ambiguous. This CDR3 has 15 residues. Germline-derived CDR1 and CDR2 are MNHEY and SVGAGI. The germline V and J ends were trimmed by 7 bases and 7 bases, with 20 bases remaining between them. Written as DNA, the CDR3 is TGTGCCAGCATCCTACCGGGTGGGGTGAGGCAGCCCCAGCATTTT. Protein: CASILPGGVRQPQHF.

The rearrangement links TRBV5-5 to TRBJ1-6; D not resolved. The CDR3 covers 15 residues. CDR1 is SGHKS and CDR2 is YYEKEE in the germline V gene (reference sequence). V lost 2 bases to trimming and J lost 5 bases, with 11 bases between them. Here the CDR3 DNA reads TGTGCCAGCAGCTTAGTGACCGGGAATAATTCACCCCTCCACTTT. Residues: CASSLVTGNNSPLHF.

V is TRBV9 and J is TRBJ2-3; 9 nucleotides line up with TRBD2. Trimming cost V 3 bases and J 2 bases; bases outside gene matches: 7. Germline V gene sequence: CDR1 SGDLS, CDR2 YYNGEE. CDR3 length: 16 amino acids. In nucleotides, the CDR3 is TGTGCCAGCAGCGGGCCGACTAGCGGCCCCACAGATACGCAGTATTTT. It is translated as CASSGPTSGPTDTQYF. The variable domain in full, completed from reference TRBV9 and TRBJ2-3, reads DSGVTQTPKHLITATGQRVTLRCSPRSGDLSVYWYQQSLDQGLQFLIQYYNGEERAKGNILERFSAQQFPDLHSELNLSSLELGDSALYFCASSGPTSGPTDTQYFGPGTRLTVL.

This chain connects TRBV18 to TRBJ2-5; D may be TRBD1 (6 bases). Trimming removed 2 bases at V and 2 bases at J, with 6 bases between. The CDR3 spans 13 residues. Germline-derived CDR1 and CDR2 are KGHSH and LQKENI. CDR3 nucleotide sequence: TGTGCCAGCTCACCAGGACAGCAAGAGACCCAGTACTTC. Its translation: CASSPGQQETQYF.

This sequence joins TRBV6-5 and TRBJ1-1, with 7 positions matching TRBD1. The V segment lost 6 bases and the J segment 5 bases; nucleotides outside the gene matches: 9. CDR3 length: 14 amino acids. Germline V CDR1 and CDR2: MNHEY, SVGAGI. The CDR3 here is CASRGETGRTEAFF. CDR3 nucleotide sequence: TGTGCCAGCAGGGGTGAGACAGGGAGAACTGAAGCTTTCTTT.

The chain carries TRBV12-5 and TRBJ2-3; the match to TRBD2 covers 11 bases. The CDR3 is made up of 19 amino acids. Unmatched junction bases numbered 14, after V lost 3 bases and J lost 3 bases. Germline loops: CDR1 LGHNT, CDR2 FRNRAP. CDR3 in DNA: TGTGCTAGTGGTTTCACCCCCGTGACTAGCGGGGTGGGGACAGATACGCAGTATTTT. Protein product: CASGFTPVTSGVGTDTQYF. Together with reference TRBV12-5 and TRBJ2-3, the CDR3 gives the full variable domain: DARVTQTPRHKVTEMGQEVTMRCQPILGHNTVFWYRQTMMQGLELLAYFRNRAPLDDSGMPKDRFSAEMPDATLATLKIQPSEPRDSAVYFCASGFTPVTSGVGTDTQYFGPGTRLTVL.

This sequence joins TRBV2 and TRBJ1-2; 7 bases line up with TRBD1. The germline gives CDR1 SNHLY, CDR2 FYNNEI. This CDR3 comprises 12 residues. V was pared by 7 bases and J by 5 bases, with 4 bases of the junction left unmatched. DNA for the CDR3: TGTGCCAGCAAGGGGACAGAATATGGCTACACCTTC. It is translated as CASKGTEYGYTF.